This T cell receptor beta chain appears in the sequencing data of a study of T cell responses to AZD1222 COVID-19 vaccine. This clone was seen only a few times. Sequencing was performed with immunoSEQ multiplex PCR; in TCRdb, only in-frame clones are kept and a portion is missing. The sample records some 80,000 clones, around 89% being singletons. The CDR3 consists of 13 residues. V was cut by 1 base and J by 4 bases, with 8 bases left in between. The germline V gene encodes CDR1 KGHSH and CDR2 LQKENI. The chain couples TRBV18 to TRBJ2-7, with D tentatively TRBD1 (6 bases). The receptor comes from an adult who received the MenACWY meningococcal vaccine as a control. This sample comprised peripheral blood, obtained 28 days after the second dose of the MenACWY control vaccine. The CDR3 DNA sequence: TGTGCCAGCTCACCACAGGGGGAATACGAGCAGTACTTC. This gives the protein CASSPQGEYEQYF.